This T cell receptor (beta chain) was captured in a study of ipilimumab plus nivolumab after autologous stem cell transplantation. Background on the study: Typical patient got roughly 5 ipilimumab doses and under 10 nivolumab doses (median).

Study-wide results and caveats: Authors suggest TCR repertoire, Treg phenotype and gut microbiota support further study.

About this clone: What it recognizes is unknown.

Between the trimmed V and J ends, which lost 1 base and 7 bases, there was a span of 11 bases. CDR1 LGHNA and CDR2 YSLEER come from the germline V gene. CDR3 size: 15 residues. Assay: immunoSEQ multiplex PCR; the TCRdb copy retains only in-frame clones and omits some. The top ten clones hold 4% to 5.5% of a sample with about 6,000 clones, over 75% of them seen once. This sequence was found in a female donor with multiple myeloma. Sequenced here: PBMCs, sampled in a trial of ipilimumab plus nivolumab as post-transplant consolidation. The rearrangement links TRBV4-3 to TRBJ1-6; the D gene is possibly TRBD1 (5 bases). CDR3 in DNA: TGCGCCAGCAGCCAAGTTCTGGGGCGAAATTCACCCCTCCACTTT. Its translation is CASSQVLGRNSPLHF.